This T cell receptor (beta chain) emerged from a study of control samples from healthy donors and cancer patients. V lost 4 bases to trimming and J lost 8 bases, with 14 bases between them. CDR3 length equals 13 residues. The method was immunoSEQ multiplex PCR; TCRdb's version includes in-frame clones alone and lacks a portion of them. Among some 79,000 clones, 80% to 95% were seen once, and the ten largest hold 0.95% to 1.5%. The sequencing input was PBMCs. This TCR came from a woman in her 40s with lung cancer. The gene calls are TRBV12-3 or TRBV12-4 and TRBJ1-1, with D uncertain. CDR3 sequence: CASSWSGRGEAFF. The CDR3 bases are TGTGCCAGCAGTTGGAGTGGACGAGGAGAAGCTTTCTTT.